This T cell receptor (beta chain) originates from a study of blood T cells in healthy people across ages. Study conclusions and caveats: Since the PBMCs were unsorted, naive and antigen-experienced cells could not be conclusively compared. The unknown donor CMV status may have confounded expanded clonotype changes. Per million T cells, TCR beta diversity dropped roughly linearly as age increased.

Primers used in a second PCR of about 7 to 12 cycles were a sample-barcoded 5' primer and a J-beta primer mix. Each single sample gave us at least 2.5 million CDR3-containing paired-end reads. MiXCR was run by TCRdb on the 5' RACE reads, yielding one entry per CDR3 protein. The repertoire includes hundreds of thousands of distinct CDR3 sequences, around 48% of them detected once, and roughly 12% sits in the top ten. In the case of this clonotype: The antigen remains undetermined.

Germline V CDR1 and CDR2: SGHTA, FQGNSA. CDR3 size: 15 residues. With 2 bases removed from V and 11 bases from J, the gap between germline ends came to 22 bases. The gene calls are TRBV7-2 and TRBJ2-7; D is undetermined. The sequenced sample consisted of blood. The source is a man aged 25-45 years in good health. Here the CDR3 DNA reads TGTGCCAGCAGCTTAAGTGGTCAGGTGGCAAGTGAGGAGTACTTC. Translated: CASSLSGQVASEEYF. Filled out from reference TRBV7-2 and TRBJ2-7, the complete variable domain reads GAGVSQSPSNKVTEKGKDVELRCDPISGHTALYWYRQSLGQGLEFLIYFQGNSAPDKSGLPSDRFSAERTGGSVSTLTIQRTQQEDSAVYLCASSLSGQVASEEYFGPGTRLTVT.